What follows are 11 T cell receptor beta chains derived from one specimen sequenced in a study of memory B cells and T cells in multiple sclerosis. Generated by immunoSEQ multiplex PCR, the TCRdb table keeps only in-frame clones and is missing some. The data show 11,000 or so clones, just under 85% seen once. After stimulus-free culture, autoproliferating CFSE-dim and non-proliferating CFSE-high T cells were sequenced separately. Cultures began with roughly 5.4x10^7 CFSE-labeled PBMCs, unstimulated for 6 to 7 days, with replicate wells pooled. These receptors have no identified antigens. Sequencing input: PBMCs from blood kept in culture. Receptors originate from a human donor with multiple sclerosis.

This clone was observed a single time. The chain carries TRBV14 and TRBJ1-3; 7 nucleotides match TRBD1. Germline loops: CDR1 SGHDN, CDR2 FVKESK. The V gene end was trimmed by 3 bases and the J gene end by 0 bases; junction bases not matched to a gene: 11. The CDR3 covers 18 residues. The CDR3 is CASSHWTGSPNSGNTIYF. The CDR3 region has the DNA TGTGCCAGCAGCCACTGGACAGGCTCCCCTAACTCTGGAAACACCATATATTTT.

This chain links TRBV2 with TRBJ2-7, with unresolved D. The CDR3 contains 12 residues. V lost 7 bases, J lost 3 bases, and 10 bases lay in between. Germline V lookup: CDR1 SNHLY, CDR2 FYNNEI. CDR3 residues: CASTARVYEQYF. DNA of the CDR3: TGTGCCAGCACGGCAAGGGTCTACGAGCAGTACTTC. Full variable domain (rest looked up from reference TRBV2 and TRBJ2-7): EPEVTQTPSHQVTQMGQEVILRCVPISNHLYFYWYRQILGQKVEFLVSFYNNEISEKSEIFDDQFSVERPDGSNFTLKIRSTKLEDSAMYFCASTARVYEQYFGPGTRLTVT.

Only a few counts were recorded for this clone. The V and J genes are TRBV19 and TRBJ2-6; D is undetermined. V was shortened by 4 bases and J by 0 bases, with 10 bases between the two germline ends. CDR3 length equals 16 residues. Germline lookup yields CDR1 LNHDA and CDR2 SQIVND (reference sequence). In DNA, the CDR3 is TGTGCCAGTAGTAAGGCCGTCAACTCTGGGGCCAACGTCCTGACTTTC. This codes for CASSKAVNSGANVLTF.

The rearrangement joins TRBV28 to TRBJ2-1, with D tentatively TRBD2 (5 bases). Trimming removed 2 bases at V and 4 bases at J, with 6 bases between. Germline V gene sequence: CDR1 MDHEN, CDR2 SYDVKM. The CDR3 has 13 amino acids. CDR3 sequence (DNA): TGTGCCAGCAGTTTAGGGAGATACAATGAGCAGTTCTTC. Encoded protein: CASSLGRYNEQFF.

This clone was counted once. This chain links TRBV19 with TRBJ1-6, with D maybe TRBD1 (6 bases). This CDR3 region has 16 residues. Trimming pared 4 bases from V and 7 bases from J, leaving 17 bases between. The germline V gene encodes CDR1 LNHDA and CDR2 SQIVND (reference sequence). CDR3 DNA: TGTGCCAGTAGTAGGGGCGAGGGGGTGAGGAATTCACCCCTCCACTTT. Amino acids: CASSRGEGVRNSPLHF.

V and J are TRBV5-4 and TRBJ1-2, with unresolved D. The germline V gene has CDR1 SGHNT and CDR2 YYREEE (reference sequence). This CDR3 comprises 13 residues. Trimming removed 3 bases at V and 2 bases at J, with 8 bases between. In DNA, the CDR3 is TGTGCCAGCAGCTATGACCCGAACTATGGCTACACCTTC. Translating gives CASSYDPNYGYTF. Using reference TRBV5-4 and TRBJ1-2 for the parts outside the CDR3, the full variable domain is ETGVTQSPTHLIKTRGQQVTLRCSSQSGHNTVSWYQQALGQGPQFIFQYYREEENGRGNFPPRFSGLQFPNYSSELNVNALELDDSALYLCASSYDPNYGYTFGSGTRLTVV.

This rearrangement joins TRBV13 to TRBJ2-1; D not resolved. The length of the CDR3 is 12 residues. With 8 bases removed from V and 8 bases from J, the gap between germline ends came to 13 bases. CDR1 PRHDT and CDR2 FYEKMQ come from the germline V gene (reference sequence). CDR3 sequence reads: CASGITIDEQFF. The CDR3 DNA is TGTGCCAGCGGGATAACAATAGATGAGCAGTTCTTC.

This chain's CDR3 is CASGPGLAGGSDTQYF. The DNA of the CDR3 is TGTGCCAGCGGCCCGGGACTAGCGGGAGGGTCGGATACGCAGTATTTT. The chain is built from TRBV2 and TRBJ2-3; 16 bases line up with TRBD2. The CDR3 totals 16 residues. Germline CDR1 and CDR2: SNHLY and FYNNEI. J was trimmed by 6 bases and V by 8 bases; bases with no gene match: 8.

V is TRBV2 and J is TRBJ2-1; maybe TRBD1 (6 bases). V lost 5 bases and J lost 6, with 14 bases in between. CDR1 SNHLY and CDR2 FYNNEI come from the germline V gene. The CDR3 is made up of 14 amino acids. The CDR3, as DNA: TGTGCCAGCAGTCACCCCCTAGGGGGCAATGAGCAGTTCTTC. This encodes CASSHPLGGNEQFF.

The chain recombines TRBV2 with TRBJ1-5; tentative D call: TRBD1 (6 bases). V dropped 2 bases and J dropped 5 bases, with 13 bases sitting between them. Germline loops: CDR1 SNHLY, CDR2 FYNNEI. This CDR3 comprises 15 residues. The DNA of the CDR3 is TGTGCCAGCAGTGAACTGAGGACAGACCATCAGCCCCAGCATTTT. This sequence encodes CASSELRTDHQPQHF.

This clone was counted between two and nine times. The chain couples TRBV19 to TRBJ2-3; D gene ambiguous. Trimming shortened V by 5 bases and J by 1 base, and 4 bases separated the two germline ends. Per the germline V gene, CDR1 is LNHDA and CDR2 is SQIVND (reference sequence). The CDR3 runs 12 residues. For the CDR3, the DNA is TGTGCCAGTAGTCGGGGCACAGATACGCAGTATTTT. This gives the protein CASSRGTDTQYF.